A single sample gave rise to the 18 T cell receptor beta chains below, sequenced in a study of cytomegalovirus exposure and HLA in healthy donors. PCR primers comprised 60 Vbeta and 13 Jbeta primers. Some clones are missing from TCRdb's copy, which holds only in-frame ones; the method was immunoSEQ multiplex PCR. Found here are around 65,000 clones; the top ten clones hold 4% to 5.5%. Sequenced input: PBMCs. All receptors come from a man aged 30 to 45 in good health and CMV-seropositive.

The chain links TRBV6-4 to TRBJ2-3; possible D gene TRBD2, 5 bases. Germline-derived CDR1 and CDR2 are MRHNA and SNTAGT. V was clipped by 1 base and J by 0 bases, with 11 bases between them. The CDR3 extends over 16 amino acids. The CDR3 is CASSDFAGSSTDTQYF. Written as DNA, the CDR3 is TGTGCCAGCAGTGACTTTGCGGGTTCTAGCACAGATACGCAGTATTTT.

The CDR3 is CSANRERTEAFF. The CDR3 DNA sequence: TGCAGCGCTAACAGGGAAAGGACTGAAGCTTTCTTT. This chain links TRBV29-1 with TRBJ1-1, with TRBD1 as a possible D gene (6 bases). Trimming removed 7 bases at V and 5 bases at J, with 14 bases between. This CDR3 is 12 amino acids long. Germline CDR1 SQVTM, CDR2 ANQGSEA.

The J gene is TRBJ2-7, the V gene TRBV6-5; tentatively, D is TRBD2 (6 bases). CDR1 is MNHEY and CDR2 is SVGAGI in the germline V gene. The CDR3 has 16 amino acids. Between the trimmed V and J ends, which lost 2 bases and 1 base, there was a span of 15 bases. The CDR3 region has the DNA TGTGCCAGCAGTTACGGAGGGCTTGGAGCTTCCTACGAGCAGTACTTC. It specifies CASSYGGLGASYEQYF.

The rearrangement uses TRBV4-1 and TRBJ2-7; 7 positions match TRBD1. V shed 4 bases and J 2 bases; nucleotides not matched to a gene: 8. This CDR3 is built from 15 residues. The germline V gene encodes CDR1 MGHRA and CDR2 YSYEKL. This CDR3 reads CASSPGQFVAYEQYF. In nucleotides, the CDR3 is TGCGCCAGCAGCCCGGGACAGTTTGTCGCCTACGAGCAGTACTTC.

The chain carries TRBV15 and TRBJ2-7; 7 bases agree with TRBD2. V lost 3 bases to trimming and J lost 2 bases; unmatched junction nucleotides: 10. The germline CDR1 and CDR2 sequences are LNHNV and YYDKDF (reference sequence). This CDR3 region has 16 residues. The CDR3, as DNA: TGTGCCACCAGCAGCCACCCCCGGGGGGTACCCTACGAGCAGTACTTC. Encoded protein: CATSSHPRGVPYEQYF.

The V call is TRBV5-1, the J call TRBJ2-1; TRBD2 is a possible D gene (6 bases). The V end lost 2 bases, the J end lost 4 bases, and 7 bases lay between the germline ends. In germline, CDR1 is SGHRS, CDR2 YFSETQ. The CDR3 runs to 13 residues. The CDR3 region is CASSFREYNEQFF. CDR3 in DNA: TGCGCCAGCAGCTTCCGGGAGTACAATGAGCAGTTCTTC.

The chain uses TRBV19 and TRBJ2-5, with 14 nucleotides matching TRBD2. V shed 5 bases, J shed 2 bases, and the junction held 7 bases outside the gene matches. Germline assignment: CDR1 LNHDA and CDR2 SQIVND (reference sequence). This CDR3 region has 17 residues. CDR3 nucleotide sequence: TGTGCCAGTAGTGGTAGACGGACTAGCGGGGGGCAAGAGACCCAGTACTTC. Encoded protein: CASSGRRTSGGQETQYF.

The chain uses TRBV6-6 and TRBJ2-5; 10 bases fit TRBD1. This CDR3 contains 15 residues. Germline V lookup: CDR1 MNHNY, CDR2 SVGAGI (reference sequence). Trimming cost V 9 bases and J 5 bases; bases outside gene matches: 12. CDR3 residues: CASTPGTGERETQYF. The CDR3 DNA reads as TGTGCCAGTACCCCAGGGACAGGGGAGAGGGAGACCCAGTACTTC.

The V call is TRBV9, the J call TRBJ1-1; 9 nucleotides match TRBD1. V lost 3 bases and J lost 6; bases outside the gene matches: 3. The CDR3 loop spans 13 amino acids. Germline V lookup: CDR1 SGDLS, CDR2 YYNGEE. Here the CDR3 DNA reads TGTGCCAGCAGCGGGACAGGGGCCCCTGAAGCTTTCTTT. Amino acids: CASSGTGAPEAFF.

This rearrangement joins TRBV28 to TRBJ2-1; 7 bases fit TRBD1. Germline V gene data show CDR1 as MDHEN and CDR2 as SYDVKM. The CDR3 has 12 amino acids. Losses at the gene ends were 10 bases for V and 7 bases for J; bases not matched to a gene: 7. The CDR3, as DNA: TGTGCCATCGAACAGGGGAGAAATGAGCAGTTCTTC. It yields the protein CAIEQGRNEQFF.

The chain is built from TRBV6-6 and TRBJ2-7; possible D gene TRBD2, 5 bases. V was pared by 8 bases and J by 0 bases, with 8 bases between. This CDR3 is built from 12 residues. CDR1 and CDR2 from the germline V gene are MNHNY and SVGAGI (reference sequence). The CDR3 nucleotides read TGTGCCAGCCTCGACTACTCCTACGAGCAGTACTTC. Its translation: CASLDYSYEQYF.

The rearrangement joins TRBV7-8 to TRBJ2-7, with 9 bases lining up with TRBD1. This CDR3 comprises 14 residues. V gave up 4 bases and J gave up 5 bases; unmatched junction bases: 6. CDR1 is SGHVS and CDR2 is FQNEAQ in the germline V gene. The CDR3 loop reads CASSSRTGVNEQYF. The CDR3 region has the DNA TGTGCCAGCAGCTCTCGGACAGGGGTGAACGAGCAGTACTTC.

The chain is built from TRBV5-1 and TRBJ1-4; the match to TRBD1 covers 9 bases. The J segment lost 4 bases and the V segment lost 6 bases, leaving 4 bases of the junction unmatched. Germline CDR1 is SGHRS and CDR2 is YFSETQ. This CDR3 spans 14 amino acids. The chain's CDR3 is CASTLTGGNEKLFF. CDR3 nucleotide sequence: TGCGCCAGCACCCTGACAGGGGGTAATGAAAAACTGTTTTTT.

The chain recombines TRBV2 with TRBJ2-4; 7 bases align to TRBD2. The trim removed 3 bases at V and 3 bases at J, leaving 5 bases unmatched. Germline V gene data show CDR1 as SNHLY and CDR2 as FYNNEI. There are 15 residues in the CDR3. CDR3 in amino acids: CASSESGEGKNIQYF. In DNA form, the CDR3 reads TGTGCCAGCAGTGAGAGCGGGGAAGGCAAAAACATTCAGTACTTC. Supplemented by reference TRBV2 and TRBJ2-4, the full variable domain reads EPEVTQTPSHQVTQMGQEVILRCVPISNHLYFYWYRQILGQKVEFLVSFYNNEISEKSEIFDDQFSVERPDGSNFTLKIRSTKLEDSAMYFCASSESGEGKNIQYFGAGTRLSVL.

The rearrangement joins TRBV4-2 to TRBJ1-5, with a weak D call TRBD1 (5 bases). V shed 0 bases and J shed 7 bases, with 10 bases lying between them. Germline V CDR1 and CDR2: LGHNA, YNFKEQ. The CDR3 runs to 14 residues. Here the CDR3 reads CASSQDEGRQPQHF. The CDR3 nucleotides read TGTGCCAGCAGCCAAGATGAGGGGAGGCAGCCCCAGCATTTT.

The chain links TRBV5-1 to TRBJ1-3; 7 bases map to TRBD1. This CDR3 has 15 amino acids. The ends lost 4 bases at V and 0 bases at J; junction bases unmatched: 4. Germline V lookup: CDR1 SGHRS, CDR2 YFSETQ. CDR3 loop: CASSGGTVSGNTIYF. CDR3 bases: TGCGCCAGCAGCGGGGGGACAGTCTCTGGAAACACCATATATTTT.

The chain is built from TRBV19 and TRBJ1-2; TRBD1 is a possible D gene (6 bases). The germline CDR1 and CDR2 sequences are LNHDA and SQIVND (reference sequence). V dropped 11 bases and J dropped 4 bases, with 17 bases sitting between them. The CDR3 runs to 13 residues. CDR3 residues: CAGGGGAGYGYTF. CDR3 sequence (DNA): TGTGCCGGTGGGGGGGGCGCGGGCTATGGCTACACCTTC.

The chain is built from TRBV5-1 and TRBJ1-1; D is possibly TRBD1 (5 bases). This CDR3 region has 15 residues. V lost 1 base, J lost 2 bases, and 12 bases lay in between. From germline, CDR1 is SGHRS and CDR2 YFSETQ. CDR3 in amino acids: CASSLRGGENTEAFF. The CDR3 bases are TGCGCCAGCAGCTTGCGGGGAGGGGAAAACACTGAAGCTTTCTTT.